These T cell receptor beta chains were read from a single sample in a study of T cell responses to AZD1222 COVID-19 vaccine. Some clones are missing from TCRdb's copy, which holds only in-frame ones; the method was immunoSEQ multiplex PCR. The repertoire consists of tens of thousands of clones, with approximately 90% occurring once and the leading ten covering roughly 3.1%. The starting material was peripheral blood, obtained 28 days after the second AZD1222 dose. Receptors originate from an adult who received the AZD1222 COVID-19 vaccine. Each CDR3 is given with its conserved first and last residue. Fields, in order: J gene, V gene, clone size, D gene, CDR3 DNA, CDR3 protein. A D gene is named only where the DNA matches it firmly. Some rows mark clone size as missing; the rest say once, few, many or name a class of expanded clone.

>TRBJ2-3|TRBV7-9|NA|NA
TGTGCCAGCAGCGAGGGGGTGGATACGCAGTATTTT
CASSEGVDTQYF
>TRBJ1-1|TRBV7-9|NA|NA
TGTGCCAGCAGCCCCCCGGGGGTGAACACTGAAGCTTTCTTT
CASSPPGVNTEAFF
>TRBJ1-4|TRBV30|NA|NA
TGTGCCTGGAGTGTAGTTGGGAATGAAAAACTGTTTTTT
CAWSVVGNEKLFF
>TRBJ1-2|TRBV19|NA|TRBD1
TGTGCCAGTAGTATGCGACAGGGGGCCCGGGGTGGCTACACCTTC
CASSMRQGARGGYTF
>TRBJ2-2|TRBV24-1|NA|NA
TGTGCCACCAGTGACTGGCGGGGAACCGGGGAGCTGTTTTTT
CATSDWRGTGELFF
>TRBJ1-6|TRBV7-2|NA|NA
TGTGCCAGCAGCTTAGATACAGGATCGAGAAATTCACCCCTCCACTTT
CASSLDTGSRNSPLHF
>TRBJ1-5|TRBV6-5|once|NA
TGTGCCAGCAGAAAGGGGGTGAGCAATCAGCCCCAGCATTTT
CASRKGVSNQPQHF
>TRBJ1-1|TRBV13|NA|TRBD1
TGTGCCAGCAGCTTCCCAACAGGGGCGAACACTGAAGCTTTCTTT
CASSFPTGANTEAFF
>TRBJ1-2|TRBV5-1|NA|TRBD1
TGCGCCAGCAGCTCCGGGACAGGGGGCATCTATGGCTACACCTTC
CASSSGTGGIYGYTF
>TRBJ1-1|TRBV6-1|NA|TRBD1
TGTGCCAGCAGTGACACCGGGACAGGACCGTCGGGCACTGAAGCTTTCTTT
CASSDTGTGPSGTEAFF
>TRBJ1-2|TRBV12-5|NA|NA
TGTGCTAGTGCTGTGGGGAACTATGGCTACACCTTC
CASAVGNYGYTF
>TRBJ1-5|TRBV24-1|once|TRBD1
TGTGCCACCAGTGACATGACAGGGACTCAGCCCCAGCATTTT
CATSDMTGTQPQHF
>TRBJ2-4|TRBV6-5|NA|TRBD2
TGTGCCAGCAGGACCCCGGGGACTACCATTCAGTACTTC
CASRTPGTTIQYF
>TRBJ2-1|TRBV19|NA|NA
TGTGCCAGTAGTTTAGTCGGGACACCCTCTAATGAGCAGTTCTTC
CASSLVGTPSNEQFF
>TRBJ2-7|TRBV28|NA|NA
TGTGCCAGCAGTTTATGGGGCCAGGACGCGCAGTACTTC
CASSLWGQDAQYF
>TRBJ1-2|TRBV6-5|NA|NA
TGTGCCAGCAGATCCTCAGCTAACTATGGCTACACCTTC
CASRSSANYGYTF
>TRBJ1-6|TRBV6-5|once|TRBD1
TGTGCCAGCAGTTACCGGGGGACAGGTTCACCCCTCCACTTT
CASSYRGTGSPLHF
>TRBJ2-2|TRBV30|NA|NA
TGTGCCTGGAACAGAAACACCGGGGAGCTGTTTTTT
CAWNRNTGELFF
>TRBJ1-5|TRBV18|NA|NA
TGTGCCAGCTCTCTGGGAGGGGGAATTCAGCCCCAGCATTTT
CASSLGGGIQPQHF
>TRBJ2-3|TRBV11-1|NA|NA
TGTGCCAGCAGCCCGGGGGACCGCACAGATACGCAGTATTTT
CASSPGDRTDTQYF
>TRBJ1-3|TRBV2|NA|NA
TGTGCCAGCGACAGCGGAAACACCATATATTTT
CASDSGNTIYF
>TRBJ1-5|TRBV30|NA|NA
TGTGCCTGGAGGCGGGATAGCAATCAGCCCCAGCATTTT
CAWRRDSNQPQHF
>TRBJ1-3|TRBV6-5|NA|NA
TGTGCCAGCAGTTACACTGGGCCGGGGGGAAACACCATATATTTT
CASSYTGPGGNTIYF
>TRBJ1-1|TRBV27|NA|NA
TGTGCCAGCAGTTTAAGGTGGGACGCGACGGACACTGAAGCTTTCTTT
CASSLRWDATDTEAFF
>TRBJ1-2|TRBV7-2|NA|TRBD1
TGTGCCAGCAGCTCAATTCAGGGGGGTGGCTACACCTTC
CASSSIQGGGYTF
>TRBJ1-2|TRBV11-3|once|NA
TGTGCCAGCAGCCCCGGTTTGGGCTATGGCTACACCTTC
CASSPGLGYGYTF
>TRBJ2-5|TRBV11-3|NA|NA
TGTGCCAGCAGCTTAGGGAGTGCGGGGCAGACCCAGTACTTC
CASSLGSAGQTQYF
>TRBJ2-7|TRBV5-1|NA|TRBD1
TGCGCCAGCGGGGGGACAGGGTTCTACGAGCAGTACTTC
CASGGTGFYEQYF
>TRBJ1-2|TRBV6-1|NA|NA
TGTGCCAGCAGTGAAGGCATGCTCACCTTC
CASSEGMLTF
>TRBJ1-2|TRBV4-1|NA|TRBD1
TGCGCCAGCAGCCAAGAAGGGCAGGGGGGGGCCTATGGCTACACCTTC
CASSQEGQGGAYGYTF
>TRBJ1-5|TRBV12-3/TRBV12-4|NA|NA
TGTGCCAGCAGTTCTCTGGGGCCCCAGCATTTT
CASSSLGPQHF
>TRBJ2-7|TRBV18|NA|TRBD1
TGTGCCAGCTCGGCAGACAGGGTCATCCGCGAGCAGTACTTC
CASSADRVIREQYF
>TRBJ1-2|TRBV30|NA|NA
TGTGCCTGGAGGGGCCGGGACGCCCTATCCTATGGCTACACCTTC
CAWRGRDALSYGYTF
>TRBJ2-7|TRBV3-1/TRBV3-2|NA|TRBD2
TGTGCCAGCAGCTTTTCGGGGGGGCCGTACGAGCAGTACTTC
CASSFSGGPYEQYF
>TRBJ2-3|TRBV5-1|NA|TRBD2
TGCGCCAGCAGCCGTAGCGGGGGGGCTAGCACAGATACGCAGTATTTT
CASSRSGGASTDTQYF
>TRBJ1-2|TRBV3-1/TRBV3-2|NA|TRBD1
TGTGCCAGCAGCCAGGAAGGACAGGTCATTTATGGCTACACCTTC
CASSQEGQVIYGYTF
>TRBJ2-5|TRBV2|NA|NA
TGTGCCAGCAATCGGGCGCACCGAGAGGGGACCCAGTACTTC
CASNRAHREGTQYF
>TRBJ1-1|TRBV5-4|NA|NA
TGTGCCAGCAGCCGCGGACGAGATGAAGCTTTCTTT
CASSRGRDEAFF
>TRBJ2-7|TRBV19|NA|NA
TGTGCCAGTAGTACCACAGCGGCGGGGACTTACGAGCAGTACTTC
CASSTTAAGTYEQYF